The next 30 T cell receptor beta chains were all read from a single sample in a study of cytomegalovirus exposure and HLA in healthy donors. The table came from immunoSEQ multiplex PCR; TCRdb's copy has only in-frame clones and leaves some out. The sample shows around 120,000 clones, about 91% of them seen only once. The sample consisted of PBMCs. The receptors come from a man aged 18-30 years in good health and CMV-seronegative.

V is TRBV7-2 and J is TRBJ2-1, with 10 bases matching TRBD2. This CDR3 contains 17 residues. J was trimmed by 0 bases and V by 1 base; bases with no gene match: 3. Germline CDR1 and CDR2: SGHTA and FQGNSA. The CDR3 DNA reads TGTGCCAGCAGCTTAGTCACTAGCGGGGACTCCTACAATGAGCAGTTCTTC. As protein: CASSLVTSGDSYNEQFF.

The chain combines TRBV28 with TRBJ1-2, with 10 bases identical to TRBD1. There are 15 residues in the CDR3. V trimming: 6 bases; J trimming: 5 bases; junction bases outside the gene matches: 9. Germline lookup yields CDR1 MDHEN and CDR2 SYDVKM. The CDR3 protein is CASSWGDRGQYGYTF. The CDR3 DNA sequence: TGTGCCAGCAGCTGGGGGGACAGGGGACAATATGGCTACACCTTC.

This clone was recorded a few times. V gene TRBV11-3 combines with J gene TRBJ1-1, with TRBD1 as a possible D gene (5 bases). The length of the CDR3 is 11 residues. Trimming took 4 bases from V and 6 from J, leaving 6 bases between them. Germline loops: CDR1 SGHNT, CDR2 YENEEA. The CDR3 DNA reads TGTGCCAGCAGCTCGGGGGCTGAAGCTTTCTTT. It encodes CASSSGAEAFF.

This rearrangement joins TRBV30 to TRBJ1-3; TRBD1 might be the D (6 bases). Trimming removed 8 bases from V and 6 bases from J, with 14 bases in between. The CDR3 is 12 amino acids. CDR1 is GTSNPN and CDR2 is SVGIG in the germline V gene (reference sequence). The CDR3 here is CALRGNLNTIYF. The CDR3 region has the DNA TGTGCCCTAAGGGGGAACCTAAACACCATATATTTT.

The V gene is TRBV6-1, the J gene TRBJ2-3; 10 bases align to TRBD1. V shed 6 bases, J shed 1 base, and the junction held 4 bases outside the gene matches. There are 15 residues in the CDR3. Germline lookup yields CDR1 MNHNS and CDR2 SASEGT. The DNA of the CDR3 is TGTGCCAGCAGACGACAGGGGGCCGGCACAGATACGCAGTATTTT. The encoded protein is CASRRQGAGTDTQYF.

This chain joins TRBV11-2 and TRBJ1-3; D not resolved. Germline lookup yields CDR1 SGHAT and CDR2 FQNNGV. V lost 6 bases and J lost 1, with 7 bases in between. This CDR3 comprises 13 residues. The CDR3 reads CASSHSSGNTIYF. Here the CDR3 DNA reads TGTGCCAGCAGTCATTCATCTGGAAACACCATATATTTT.

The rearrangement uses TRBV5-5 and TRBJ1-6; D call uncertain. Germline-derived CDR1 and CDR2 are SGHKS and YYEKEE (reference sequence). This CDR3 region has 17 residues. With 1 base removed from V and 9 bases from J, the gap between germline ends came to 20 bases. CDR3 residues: CASSLPQTGRSSSPLHF. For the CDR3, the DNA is TGTGCCAGCAGCTTGCCCCAAACGGGTCGTTCCAGTTCACCCCTCCACTTT.

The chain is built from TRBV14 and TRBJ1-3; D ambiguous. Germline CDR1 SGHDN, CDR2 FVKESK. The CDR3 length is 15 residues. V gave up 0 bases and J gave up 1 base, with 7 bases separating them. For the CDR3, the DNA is TGTGCCAGCAGCCAAGATCGGGTTTCTGGAAACACCATATATTTT. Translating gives CASSQDRVSGNTIYF.

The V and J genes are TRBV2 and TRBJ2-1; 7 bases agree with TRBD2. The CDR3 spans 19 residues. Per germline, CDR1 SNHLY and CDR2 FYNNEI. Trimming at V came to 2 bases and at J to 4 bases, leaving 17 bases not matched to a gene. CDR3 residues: CASSEPGGVTGGKYNEQFF. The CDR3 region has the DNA TGTGCCAGCAGTGAACCCGGGGGTGTCACGGGGGGAAAATACAATGAGCAGTTCTTC.

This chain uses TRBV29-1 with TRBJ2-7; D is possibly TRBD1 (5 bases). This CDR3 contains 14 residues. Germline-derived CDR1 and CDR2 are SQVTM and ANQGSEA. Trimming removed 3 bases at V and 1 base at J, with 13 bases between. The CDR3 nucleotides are TGCAGCGTTGAGGGTGACAGCCAGTCCTACGAGCAGTACTTC. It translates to CSVEGDSQSYEQYF.

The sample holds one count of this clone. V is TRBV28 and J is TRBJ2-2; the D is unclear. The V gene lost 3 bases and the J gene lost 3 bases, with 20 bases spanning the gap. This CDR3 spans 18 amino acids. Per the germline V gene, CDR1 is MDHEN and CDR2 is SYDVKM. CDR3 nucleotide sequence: TGTGCCAGCAGTTTTGGAATCGCGGCCCTCGGAGACACCGGGGAGCTGTTTTTT. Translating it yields CASSFGIAALGDTGELFF.

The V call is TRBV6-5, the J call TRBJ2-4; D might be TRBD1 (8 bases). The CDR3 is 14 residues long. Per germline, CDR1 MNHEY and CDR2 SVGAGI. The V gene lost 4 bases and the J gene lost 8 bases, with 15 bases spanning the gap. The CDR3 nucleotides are TGTGCCAGCAGTTTACAACAGGGGGGGCACATTCAGTACTTC. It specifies CASSLQQGGHIQYF.

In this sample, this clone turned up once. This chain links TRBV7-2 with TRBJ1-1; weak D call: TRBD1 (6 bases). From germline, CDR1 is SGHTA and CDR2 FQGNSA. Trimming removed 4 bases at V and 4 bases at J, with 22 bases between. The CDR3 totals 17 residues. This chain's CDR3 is CASSSPNWTALGTEAFF. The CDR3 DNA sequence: TGTGCCAGCAGCTCCCCCAATTGGACAGCGTTGGGCACTGAAGCTTTCTTT.

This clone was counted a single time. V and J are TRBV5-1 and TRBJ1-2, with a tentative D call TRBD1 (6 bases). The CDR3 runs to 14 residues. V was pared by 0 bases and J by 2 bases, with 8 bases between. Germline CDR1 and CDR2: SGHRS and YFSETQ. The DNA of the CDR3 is TGCGCCAGCAGCTTGGGTGGGACAAACTATGGCTACACCTTC. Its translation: CASSLGGTNYGYTF.

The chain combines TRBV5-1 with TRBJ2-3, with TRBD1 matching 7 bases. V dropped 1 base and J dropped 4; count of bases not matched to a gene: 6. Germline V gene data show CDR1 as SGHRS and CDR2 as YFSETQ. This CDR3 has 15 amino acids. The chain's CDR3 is CASSLLSQGADTQYF. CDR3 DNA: TGCGCCAGCAGCTTGCTTAGTCAGGGGGCAGATACGCAGTATTTT.

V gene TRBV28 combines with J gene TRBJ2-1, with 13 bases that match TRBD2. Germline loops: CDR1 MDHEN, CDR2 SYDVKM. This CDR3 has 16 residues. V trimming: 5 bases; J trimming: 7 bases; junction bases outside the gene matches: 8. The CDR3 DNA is TGTGCCAGCAGTCGGACTAGCGGGAGTACGCGGAATGAGCAGTTCTTC. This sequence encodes CASSRTSGSTRNEQFF.

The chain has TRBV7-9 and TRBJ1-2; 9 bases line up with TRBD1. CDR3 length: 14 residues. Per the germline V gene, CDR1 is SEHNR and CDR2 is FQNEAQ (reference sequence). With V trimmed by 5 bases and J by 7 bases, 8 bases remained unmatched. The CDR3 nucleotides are TGTGCCAGCAGCCGGGACAGGGTATTTAGTGGCTACACCTTC. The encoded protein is CASSRDRVFSGYTF.

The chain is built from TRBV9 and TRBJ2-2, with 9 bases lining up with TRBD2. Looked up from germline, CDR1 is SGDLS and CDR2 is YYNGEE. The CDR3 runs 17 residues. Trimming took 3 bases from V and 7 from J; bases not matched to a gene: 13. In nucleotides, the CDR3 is TGTGCCAGCAGCGCCCTTGGGGCGGGAGGGCCAAGCGGGGAGCTGTTTTTT. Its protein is CASSALGAGGPSGELFF.

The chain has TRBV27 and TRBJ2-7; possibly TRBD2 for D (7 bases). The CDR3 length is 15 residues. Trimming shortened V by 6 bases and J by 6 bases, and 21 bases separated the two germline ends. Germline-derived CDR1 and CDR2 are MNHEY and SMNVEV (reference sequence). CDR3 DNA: TGTGCCAGCAGAAGGACAGACGGGACTATTGCCGAGCAGTACTTC. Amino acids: CASRRTDGTIAEQYF.

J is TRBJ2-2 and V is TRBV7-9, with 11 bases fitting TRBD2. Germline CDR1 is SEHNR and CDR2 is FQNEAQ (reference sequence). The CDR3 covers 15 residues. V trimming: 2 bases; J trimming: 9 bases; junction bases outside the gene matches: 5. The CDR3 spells CASSLTSGGVRELFF. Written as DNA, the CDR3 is TGTGCCAGCAGCTTAACTAGCGGGGGTGTCCGGGAGCTGTTTTTT.

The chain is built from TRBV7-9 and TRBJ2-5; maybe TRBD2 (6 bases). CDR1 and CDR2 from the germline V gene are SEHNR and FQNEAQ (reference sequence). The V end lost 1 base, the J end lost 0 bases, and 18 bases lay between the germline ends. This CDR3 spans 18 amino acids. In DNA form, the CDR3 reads TGTGCCAGCAGCTTAGGAGTAGGTGGAGGGCCCGACCAAGAGACCCAGTACTTC. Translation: CASSLGVGGGPDQETQYF.

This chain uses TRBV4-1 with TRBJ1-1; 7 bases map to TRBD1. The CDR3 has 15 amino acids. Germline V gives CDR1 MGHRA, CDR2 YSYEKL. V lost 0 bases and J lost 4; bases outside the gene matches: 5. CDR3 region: CASSQEQGLITEAFF. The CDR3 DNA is TGCGCCAGCAGCCAAGAACAGGGGTTGATCACTGAAGCTTTCTTT.

The CDR3 DNA sequence: TGTGCCAGCAGGGGGGACACCGGCTACACCTTC. It encodes CASRGDTGYTF. This chain joins TRBV2 and TRBJ1-2, with a weak D call TRBD1 (6 bases). There are 11 residues in the CDR3. Trimming stripped 6 bases from V and 8 bases from J, with 10 bases between. CDR1 and CDR2 from the germline V gene are SNHLY and FYNNEI. Based on the CDR3 plus reference TRBV2 and TRBJ1-2, the full variable domain is EPEVTQTPSHQVTQMGQEVILRCVPISNHLYFYWYRQILGQKVEFLVSFYNNEISEKSEIFDDQFSVERPDGSNFTLKIRSTKLEDSAMYFCASRGDTGYTFGSGTRLTVV.

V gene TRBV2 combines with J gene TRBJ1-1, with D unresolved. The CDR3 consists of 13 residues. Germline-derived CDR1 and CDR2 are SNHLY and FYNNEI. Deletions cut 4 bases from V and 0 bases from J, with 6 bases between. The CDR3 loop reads CASSAGMNTEAFF. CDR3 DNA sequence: TGTGCCAGCAGTGCGGGGATGAACACTGAAGCTTTCTTT.

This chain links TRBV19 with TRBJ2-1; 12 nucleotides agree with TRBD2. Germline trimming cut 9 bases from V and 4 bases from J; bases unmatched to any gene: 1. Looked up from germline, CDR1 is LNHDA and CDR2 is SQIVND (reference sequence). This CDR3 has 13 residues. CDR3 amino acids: CASGTSGYNEQFF. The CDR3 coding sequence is TGTGCCAGCGGGACTAGCGGGTACAATGAGCAGTTCTTC.

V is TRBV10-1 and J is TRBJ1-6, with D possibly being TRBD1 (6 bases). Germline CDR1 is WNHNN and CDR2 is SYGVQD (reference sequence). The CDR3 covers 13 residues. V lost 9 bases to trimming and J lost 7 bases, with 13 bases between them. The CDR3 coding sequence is TGCGCCAGTCGGACAGACGAGAATTCACCCCTCCACTTT. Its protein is CASRTDENSPLHF.

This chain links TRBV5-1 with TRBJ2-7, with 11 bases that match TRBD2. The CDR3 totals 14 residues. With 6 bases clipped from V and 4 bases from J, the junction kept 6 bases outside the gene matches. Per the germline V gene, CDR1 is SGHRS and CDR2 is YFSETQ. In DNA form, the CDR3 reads TGCGCCAGCACCTATAGCGGGGGGGCTTACGAGCAGTACTTC. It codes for CASTYSGGAYEQYF.

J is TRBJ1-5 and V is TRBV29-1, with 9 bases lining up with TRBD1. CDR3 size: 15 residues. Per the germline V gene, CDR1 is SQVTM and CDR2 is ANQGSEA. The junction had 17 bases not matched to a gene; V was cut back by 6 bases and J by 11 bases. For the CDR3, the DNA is TGCAGCGTCCGTCTACCGGGACAGGGCGATCGGACCCAGCATTTT. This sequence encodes CSVRLPGQGDRTQHF.

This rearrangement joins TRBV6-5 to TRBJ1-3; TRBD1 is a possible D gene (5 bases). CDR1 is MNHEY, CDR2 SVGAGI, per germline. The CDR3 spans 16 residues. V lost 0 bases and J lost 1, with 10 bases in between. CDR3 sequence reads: CASSYSDQGSGNTIYF. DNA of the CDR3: TGTGCCAGCAGTTACTCAGACCAGGGTTCTGGAAACACCATATATTTT.

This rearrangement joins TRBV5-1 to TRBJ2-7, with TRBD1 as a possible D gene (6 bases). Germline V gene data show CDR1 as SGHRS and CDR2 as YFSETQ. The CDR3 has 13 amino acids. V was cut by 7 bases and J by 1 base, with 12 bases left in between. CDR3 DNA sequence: TGCGCCAGCGCACGGGACACATCCTACGAGCAGTACTTC. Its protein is CASARDTSYEQYF.